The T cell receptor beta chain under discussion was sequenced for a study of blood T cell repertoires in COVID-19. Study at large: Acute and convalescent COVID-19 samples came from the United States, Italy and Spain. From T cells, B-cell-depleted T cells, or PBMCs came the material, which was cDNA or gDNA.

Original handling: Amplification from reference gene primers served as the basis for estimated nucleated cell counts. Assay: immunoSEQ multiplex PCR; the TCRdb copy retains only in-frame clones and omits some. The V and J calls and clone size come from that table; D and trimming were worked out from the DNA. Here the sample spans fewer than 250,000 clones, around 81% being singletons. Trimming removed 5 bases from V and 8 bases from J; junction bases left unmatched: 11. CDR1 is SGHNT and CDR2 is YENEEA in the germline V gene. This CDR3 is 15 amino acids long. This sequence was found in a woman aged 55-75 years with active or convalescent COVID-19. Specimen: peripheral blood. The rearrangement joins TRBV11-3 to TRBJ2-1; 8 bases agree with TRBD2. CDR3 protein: CASSLRSGSSYEQFF. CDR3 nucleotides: TGTGCCAGCAGCCTCCGGAGCGGGAGTTCGTATGAGCAGTTCTTC.